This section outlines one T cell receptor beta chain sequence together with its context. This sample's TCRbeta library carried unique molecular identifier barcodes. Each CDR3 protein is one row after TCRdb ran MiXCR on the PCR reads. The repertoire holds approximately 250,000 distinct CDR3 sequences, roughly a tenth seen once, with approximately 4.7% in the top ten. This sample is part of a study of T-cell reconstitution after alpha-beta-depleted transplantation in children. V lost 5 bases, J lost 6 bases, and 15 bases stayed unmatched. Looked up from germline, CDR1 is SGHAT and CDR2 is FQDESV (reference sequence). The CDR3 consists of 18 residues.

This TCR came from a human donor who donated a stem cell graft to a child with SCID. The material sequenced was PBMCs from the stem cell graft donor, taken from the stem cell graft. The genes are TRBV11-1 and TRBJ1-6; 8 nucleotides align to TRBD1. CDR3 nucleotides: TGTGCCAGCAGCCAAACCCGTCCCGGACAGGGCCCTAATTCACCCCTCCACTTT. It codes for CASSQTRPGQGPNSPLHF. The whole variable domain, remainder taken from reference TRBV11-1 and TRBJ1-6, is EAEVAQSPRYKITEKSQAVAFWCDPISGHATLYWYRQILGQGPELLVQFQDESVVDDSQLPKDRFSAERLKGVDSTLKIQPAELGDSAMYLCASSQTRPGQGPNSPLHFGNGTRLTVT.